This T cell receptor (beta chain) was sequenced during a study of shared clonotypes between healthy human individuals. V dropped 4 bases and J dropped 4 bases, with 15 bases sitting between them. This CDR3 is 14 amino acids long. Germline V gene data show CDR1 as SGDLS and CDR2 as YYNGEE. Generated by immunoSEQ multiplex PCR, the TCRdb table keeps only in-frame clones and is missing some. The data contain roughly 1.5 million clones, under 99% of them seen just once; the ten biggest clones take up roughly 0.45%. The rearrangement uses TRBV9 and TRBJ2-7; D gene unclear. The TCR sequence derives from a man aged 30 to 45 in good health. What was sequenced was naive CD4+ T cells sorted from blood. Subset indicated: CD45RA+ positively selected. The DNA for the CDR3 is TGTGCCAGCAGCAGGTCTGGATTGGGGTACGAGCAGTACTTC. It codes for CASSRSGLGYEQYF.